This T cell receptor beta chain comes out of a study of blood T cell repertoires in COVID-19. At the level of the study: Sites in the United States, Italy and Spain provided acute and convalescent COVID-19 samples. T cells, B-cell-depleted T cells, or PBMCs supplied cDNA or gDNA.

The CDR3 loop spans 15 amino acids. V gave up 2 bases and J gave up 9 bases; unmatched junction bases: 2. CDR1 is KGHSH and CDR2 is LQKENI in the germline V gene. Original data processing: Estimated nucleated cell counts came from reference gene primer amplification. Assay: immunoSEQ multiplex PCR; the TCRdb copy retains only in-frame clones and omits some. V and J calls plus clone size are reproduced from that table; the DNA served to infer D and trimming. The repertoire includes roughly 98,000 clones, approximately 86% of them detected once, and approximately 10% sits in the top ten. This chain joins TRBV18 and TRBJ2-1, with TRBD2 matching over 15 bases. The receptor was derived from a man between 65 and 80 years old with active or convalescent COVID-19. The sample taken for sequencing was peripheral blood. The CDR3 DNA reads TGTGCCAGCTCACCAAGGACTAGCGGGGGGGGTGAGCAGTTCTTC. Translated: CASSPRTSGGGEQFF.